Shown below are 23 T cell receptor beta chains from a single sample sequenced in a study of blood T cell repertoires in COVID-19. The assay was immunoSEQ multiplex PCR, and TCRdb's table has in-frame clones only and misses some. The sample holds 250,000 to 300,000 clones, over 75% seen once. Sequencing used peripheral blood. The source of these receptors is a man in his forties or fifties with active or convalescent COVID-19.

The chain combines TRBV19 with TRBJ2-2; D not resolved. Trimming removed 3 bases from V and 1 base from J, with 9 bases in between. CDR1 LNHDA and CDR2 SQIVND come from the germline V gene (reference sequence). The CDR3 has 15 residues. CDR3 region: CASSISSVNTGELFF. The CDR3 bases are TGTGCCAGTAGTATCTCATCAGTGAACACCGGGGAGCTGTTTTTT.

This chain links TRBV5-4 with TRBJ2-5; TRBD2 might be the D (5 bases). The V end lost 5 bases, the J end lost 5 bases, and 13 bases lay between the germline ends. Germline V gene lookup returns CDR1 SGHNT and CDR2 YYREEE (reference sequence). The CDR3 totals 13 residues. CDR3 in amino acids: CASSPGAVETQYF. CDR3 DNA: TGTGCCAGCAGTCCCGGAGCGGTTGAGACCCAGTACTTC. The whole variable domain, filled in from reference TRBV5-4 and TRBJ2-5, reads ETGVTQSPTHLIKTRGQQVTLRCSSQSGHNTVSWYQQALGQGPQFIFQYYREEENGRGNFPPRFSGLQFPNYSSELNVNALELDDSALYLCASSPGAVETQYFGPGTRLLVL.

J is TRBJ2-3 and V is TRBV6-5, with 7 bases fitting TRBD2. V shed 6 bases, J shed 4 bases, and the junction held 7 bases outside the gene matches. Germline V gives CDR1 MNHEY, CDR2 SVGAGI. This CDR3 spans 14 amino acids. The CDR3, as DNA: TGTGCCAGCAGCCGGGGGAGGGGAGCAGATACGCAGTATTTT. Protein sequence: CASSRGRGADTQYF.

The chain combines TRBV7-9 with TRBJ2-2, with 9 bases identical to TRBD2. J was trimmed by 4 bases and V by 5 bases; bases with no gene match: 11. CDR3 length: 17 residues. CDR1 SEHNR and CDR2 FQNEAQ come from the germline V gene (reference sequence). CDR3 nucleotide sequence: TGTGCCAGCAGCCCTAGTCGGGCGGGAGGGCCCACCGGGGAGCTGTTTTTT. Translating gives CASSPSRAGGPTGELFF. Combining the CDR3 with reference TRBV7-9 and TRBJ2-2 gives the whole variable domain DTGVSQNPRHKITKRGQNVTFRCDPISEHNRLYWYRQTLGQGPEFLTYFQNEAQLEKSRLLSDRFSAERPKGSFSTLEIQRTEQGDSAMYLCASSPSRAGGPTGELFFGEGSRLTVL.

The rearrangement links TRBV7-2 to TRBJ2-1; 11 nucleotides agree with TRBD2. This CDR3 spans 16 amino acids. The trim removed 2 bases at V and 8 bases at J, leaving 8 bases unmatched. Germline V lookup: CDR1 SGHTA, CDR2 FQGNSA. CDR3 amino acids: CASSLTVAGGRDEQFF. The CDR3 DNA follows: TGTGCCAGCAGCTTAACTGTAGCGGGAGGGCGAGATGAGCAGTTCTTC.

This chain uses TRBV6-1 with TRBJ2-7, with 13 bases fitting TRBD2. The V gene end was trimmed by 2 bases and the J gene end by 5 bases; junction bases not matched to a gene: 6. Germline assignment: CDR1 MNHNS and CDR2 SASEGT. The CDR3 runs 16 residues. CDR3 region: CASSELGTSGIHEQYF. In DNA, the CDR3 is TGTGCCAGCAGTGAATTGGGGACTAGCGGGATCCACGAGCAGTACTTC.

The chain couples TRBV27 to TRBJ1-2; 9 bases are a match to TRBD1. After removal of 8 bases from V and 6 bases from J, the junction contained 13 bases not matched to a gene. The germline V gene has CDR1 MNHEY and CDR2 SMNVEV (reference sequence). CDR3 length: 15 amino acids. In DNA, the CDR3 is TGTGCCAGCGGGGGGACAGGGTGGTCCTTCAATGGCTACACCTTC. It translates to CASGGTGWSFNGYTF.

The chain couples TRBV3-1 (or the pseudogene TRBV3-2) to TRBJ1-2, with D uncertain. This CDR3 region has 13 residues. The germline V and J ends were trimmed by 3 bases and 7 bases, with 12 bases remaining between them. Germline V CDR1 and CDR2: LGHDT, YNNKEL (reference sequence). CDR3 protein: CASSQGGSSGYTF. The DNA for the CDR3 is TGTGCCAGCAGCCAGGGAGGGTCCTCTGGCTACACCTTC.

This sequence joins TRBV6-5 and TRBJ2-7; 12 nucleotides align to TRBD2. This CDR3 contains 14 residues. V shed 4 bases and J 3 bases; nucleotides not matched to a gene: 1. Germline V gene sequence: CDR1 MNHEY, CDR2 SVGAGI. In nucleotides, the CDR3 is TGTGCCAGCAGTTTGACTAGCGGGAGCTACGAGCAGTACTTC. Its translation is CASSLTSGSYEQYF.

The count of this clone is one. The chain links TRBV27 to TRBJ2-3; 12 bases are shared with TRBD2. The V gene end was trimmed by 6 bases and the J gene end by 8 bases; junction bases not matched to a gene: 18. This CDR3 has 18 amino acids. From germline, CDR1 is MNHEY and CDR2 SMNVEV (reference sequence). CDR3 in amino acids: CASSPSGLAGGEMGTQYF. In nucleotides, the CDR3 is TGTGCCAGCAGCCCATCGGGGCTAGCGGGAGGGGAGATGGGTACGCAGTATTTT.

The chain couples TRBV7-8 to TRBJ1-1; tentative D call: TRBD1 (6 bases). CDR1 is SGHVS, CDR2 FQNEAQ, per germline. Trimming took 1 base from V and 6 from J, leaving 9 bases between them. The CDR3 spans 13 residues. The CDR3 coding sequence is TGTGCCAGCAGCTTAGGCGGACAGTCTGAAGCTTTCTTT. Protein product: CASSLGGQSEAFF.

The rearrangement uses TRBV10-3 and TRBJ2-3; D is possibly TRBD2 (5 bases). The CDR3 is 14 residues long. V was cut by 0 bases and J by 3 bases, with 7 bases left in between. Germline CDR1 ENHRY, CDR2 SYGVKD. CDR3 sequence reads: CAISESRGTDTQYF. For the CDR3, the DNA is TGTGCCATCAGTGAGTCTCGGGGAACAGATACGCAGTATTTT.

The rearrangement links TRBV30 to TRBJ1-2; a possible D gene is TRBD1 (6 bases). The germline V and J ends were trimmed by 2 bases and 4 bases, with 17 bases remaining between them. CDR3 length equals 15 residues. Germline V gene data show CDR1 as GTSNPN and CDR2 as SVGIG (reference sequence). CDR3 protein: CAWSLRGGAGYGYTF. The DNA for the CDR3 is TGTGCCTGGAGTTTACGGGGGGGGGCTGGCTATGGCTACACCTTC.

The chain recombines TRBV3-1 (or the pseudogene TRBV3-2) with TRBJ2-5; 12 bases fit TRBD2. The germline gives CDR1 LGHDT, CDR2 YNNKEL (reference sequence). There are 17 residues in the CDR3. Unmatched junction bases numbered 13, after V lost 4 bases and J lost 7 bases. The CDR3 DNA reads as TGTGCCAGCAGCCCCCAACCCGGACTAGCGGGATTGTGGACCCAGTACTTC. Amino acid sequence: CASSPQPGLAGLWTQYF.

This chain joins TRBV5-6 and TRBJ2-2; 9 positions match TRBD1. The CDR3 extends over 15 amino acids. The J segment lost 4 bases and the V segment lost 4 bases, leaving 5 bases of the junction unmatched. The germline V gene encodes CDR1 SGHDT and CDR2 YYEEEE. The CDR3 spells CASSPGTGTTGELFF. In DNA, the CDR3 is TGTGCCAGCAGCCCCGGGACAGGGACCACCGGGGAGCTGTTTTTT. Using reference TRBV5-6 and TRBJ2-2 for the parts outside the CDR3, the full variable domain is DAGVTQSPTHLIKTRGQQVTLRCSPKSGHDTVSWYQQALGQGPQFIFQYYEEEERQRGNFPDRFSGHQFPNYSSELNVNALLLGDSALYLCASSPGTGTTGELFFGEGSRLTVL.

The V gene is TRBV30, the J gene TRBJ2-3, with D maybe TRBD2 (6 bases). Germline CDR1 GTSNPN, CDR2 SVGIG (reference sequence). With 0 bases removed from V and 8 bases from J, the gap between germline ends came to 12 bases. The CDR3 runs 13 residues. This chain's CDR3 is CAWSVGGIGTQYF. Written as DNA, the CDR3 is TGTGCCTGGAGTGTTGGCGGGATTGGTACGCAGTATTTT.

This chain's CDR3 is CASSQAVGQGAGYTF. For the CDR3, the DNA is TGCGCCAGCAGCCAAGCGGTGGGACAGGGCGCTGGCTACACCTTC. This chain connects TRBV4-3 to TRBJ1-2; 9 bases match TRBD1. From germline, CDR1 is LGHNA and CDR2 YSLEER. With 1 base clipped from V and 7 bases from J, the junction kept 7 bases outside the gene matches. This CDR3 contains 15 residues.

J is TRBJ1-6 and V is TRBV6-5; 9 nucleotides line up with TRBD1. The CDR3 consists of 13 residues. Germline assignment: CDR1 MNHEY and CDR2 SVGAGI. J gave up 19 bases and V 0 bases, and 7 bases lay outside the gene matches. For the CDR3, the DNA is TGTGCCAGCAGTTACTCGTGGACAGGGGATTTACACTTT. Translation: CASSYSWTGDLHF.

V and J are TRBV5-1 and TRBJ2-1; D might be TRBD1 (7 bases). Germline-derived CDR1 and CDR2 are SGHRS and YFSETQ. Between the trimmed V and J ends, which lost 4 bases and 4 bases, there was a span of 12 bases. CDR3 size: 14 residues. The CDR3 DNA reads TGCGCCAGCAGCGGCGGGACAGTTTACAATGAGCAGTTCTTC. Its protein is CASSGGTVYNEQFF.

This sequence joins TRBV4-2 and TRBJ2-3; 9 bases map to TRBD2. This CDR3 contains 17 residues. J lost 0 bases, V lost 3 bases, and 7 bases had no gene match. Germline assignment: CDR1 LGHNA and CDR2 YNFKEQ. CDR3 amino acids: CASSQAGTSSSTDTQYF. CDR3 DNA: TGTGCCAGCAGCCAGGCGGGGACTAGCAGTAGCACAGATACGCAGTATTTT.

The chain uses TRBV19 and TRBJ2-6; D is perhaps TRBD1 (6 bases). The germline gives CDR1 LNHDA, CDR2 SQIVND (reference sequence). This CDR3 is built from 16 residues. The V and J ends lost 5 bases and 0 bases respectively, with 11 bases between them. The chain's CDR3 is CASSYRATSGANVLTF. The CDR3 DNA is TGTGCCAGTAGTTACAGGGCAACCTCTGGGGCCAACGTCCTGACTTTC. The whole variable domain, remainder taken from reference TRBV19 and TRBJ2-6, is DGGITQSPKYLFRKEGQNVTLSCEQNLNHDAMYWYRQDPGQGLRLIYYSQIVNDFQKGDIAEGYSVSREKKESFPLTVTSAQKNPTAFYLCASSYRATSGANVLTFGAGSRLTVL.

The CDR3 reads CASRPRDRVYEQYF. CDR3 sequence (DNA): TGTGCCAGCAGGCCCCGGGACAGGGTCTACGAGCAGTACTTC. The V gene is TRBV6-5, the J gene TRBJ2-7, with 9 bases identical to TRBD1. The germline gives CDR1 MNHEY, CDR2 SVGAGI. V gave up 6 bases and J gave up 3 bases; unmatched junction bases: 6. The CDR3 covers 14 residues.

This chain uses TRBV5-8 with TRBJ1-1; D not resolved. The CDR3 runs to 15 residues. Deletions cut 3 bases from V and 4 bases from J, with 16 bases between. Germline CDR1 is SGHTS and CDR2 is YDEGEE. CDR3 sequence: CASSSYINRGTEAFF. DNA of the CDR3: TGTGCCAGCAGCTCCTATATTAACCGGGGCACTGAAGCTTTCTTT. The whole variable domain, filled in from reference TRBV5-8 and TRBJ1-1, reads EAGVTQSPTHLIKTRGQQATLRCSPISGHTSVYWYQQALGLGLQFLLWYDEGEERNRGNFPPRFSGRQFPNYSSELNVNALELEDSALYLCASSSYINRGTEAFFGQGTRLTVV.